The sequence of this T cell receptor beta chain was determined in a study of beta chain features in type 1 diabetes. General study points: In type 1 diabetes patients, VDJ junctions had fewer insertions; deletions at these junctions were more frequent. Within the patient group, naive, central memory and Treg TCRB repertoires appeared more similar to each other than within healthy donors. Shorter TCRB CDR3s, moderately but significantly so, marked every one of the four CD4+ subsets in Type 1 diabetes patients.

Stem cell-like memory, regulatory, central memory and naive CD4+ cells were sorted via CD45RO/CCR7/CD25/CD127/CD95/CD27. Expressed TCRB transcripts were sequenced after all isolated RNA was converted to cDNA. Around 3.57 million reads was the average for naive, central memory and regulatory T cell samples. Measured with immunoSEQ multiplex PCR; TCRdb has only the in-frame clones, and not every one. The sample has 93,000 or so clones; over 25% are singletons. This clone appeared a few times. Its antigen remains unidentified. This sequence was found in a woman aged 18-29 years with type 1 diabetes. Sequenced: central memory CD4+ T cells from blood.

The CDR3 here is CASSSLTTGHRSYEQYF. The CDR3 DNA sequence: TGTGCCAGCAGTTCCTTGACTACAGGGCATAGGTCCTACGAGCAGTACTTC. The chain joins TRBV27 to TRBJ2-7, with a possible D match to TRBD1 (6 bases). The CDR3 sequence is 17 residues long. Between the trimmed V and J ends, which lost 4 bases and 1 base, there was a span of 20 bases. Per the germline V gene, CDR1 is MNHEY and CDR2 is SMNVEV (reference sequence).